This T cell receptor beta chain was found in a study of human T cells and chemical hapten exposure. Study background: After 6 days, upper back 0.01% DPC patch tests were scored. Study-level points and caveats: TCRs at high frequency, those above 1 in 1000, did not change with DPC sensitization. Large CDR3 similarity clusters arose significantly more often from expanded TCRs than from controls.

Stated time point: patch test 2, 6 weeks after DPC sensitization. The treatment is: therapeutic diphenylcyclopropenone sensitization with weekly scalp DPC. Worth noting for this clonotype: What it binds is unknown.

This CDR3 spans 12 amino acids. The V end was cut by 8 bases, the J end by 4 bases, with 11 bases between. Germline lookup yields CDR1 MNHEY and CDR2 SMNVEV (reference sequence). MiXCR, applied by TCRdb to the RACE reads, yields one record per CDR3 protein. The sample lists under 100,000 distinct CDR3 sequences; about an eighth were seen once. This chain links TRBV27 with TRBJ1-2; D remains ambiguous. The sequencing here drew on whole blood, taken in connection with sensitization to the hapten diphenylcyclopropenone (DPC). This TCR was recovered from a woman in her thirties or forties with alopecia areata. Some clones in this sample may be carry-over from other donors' samples. CDR3 DNA sequence: TGTGCCAGCCAAAAATTGGGCTATGGCTACACCTTC. It codes for CASQKLGYGYTF.